This T cell receptor beta chain was sequenced during a study of lymphopenia after photon versus proton radiotherapy. Between the trimmed V and J ends, which lost 9 bases and 4 bases, there was a span of 14 bases. Germline V CDR1 and CDR2: LNHDA, SQIVND (reference sequence). This CDR3 is 13 amino acids long. Assay used: immunoSEQ multiplex PCR; TCRdb lists only in-frame clones, some missing. This table has some 29,000 clones, around 81% appearing once. Notes on the study in general: Oligoclonal CD8+ Temra expansion after nadir drove photon patients' diversity drop.

Comments on this clone: The antigen remains unidentified.

The TCR comes from a man aged 50 or older with gastric cancer. Sequences were derived from peripheral blood, sampled from a patient treated with photon-based radiotherapy. The J gene is TRBJ2-3, the V gene TRBV19; TRBD1 or TRBD2 may be the D gene (5 bases each). CDR3 nucleotides: TGTGCCAGCGGCACCCTGGGGGCAGATACGCAGTATTTT. Translated, it gives CASGTLGADTQYF. Full variable domain (rest looked up from reference TRBV19 and TRBJ2-3): DGGITQSPKYLFRKEGQNVTLSCEQNLNHDAMYWYRQDPGQGLRLIYYSQIVNDFQKGDIAEGYSVSREKKESFPLTVTSAQKNPTAFYLCASGTLGADTQYFGPGTRLTVL.